This is a list of T cell receptor beta chains from one sample in a study of blood T cell repertoires in COVID-19. Repertoires were generated with immunoSEQ multiplex PCR, while TCRdb's copy carries only in-frame clones and drops some. The top ten clones hold roughly 4.8% of a sample with around 150,000 clones, 90% to 95% of them seen once. The sample consisted of peripheral blood. The receptor source for this set is a woman in her forties or fifties with acute or convalescent COVID-19. Each CDR3 is given with its conserved first and last residue.

TRBV5-1	TRBJ2-4	CASTHRDRSEGSPKNIQYF
TRBV10-3	TRBJ2-1	CAIRQPPYNEQFF
TRBV6-2/TRBV6-3	TRBJ2-6	CASSALTDSGANVLTF
TRBV14	TRBJ1-2	CASSRTGGYGYTF
TRBV18	TRBJ2-1	CASSQPGTSLFLNEQFF
TRBV11-2	TRBJ2-1	CASSLDGGVQNEQFF
TRBV21-1	TRBJ1-5	CASSPRGLDQPQHF
TRBV19	TRBJ1-5	CASSGSRGQPQHF
TRBV9	TRBJ2-5	CASSVAPGEETQYF
TRBV4-1	TRBJ1-5	CASSQGPGQFNQPQHF
TRBV5-4	TRBJ2-7	CASSSRDSSYEQYF
TRBV28	TRBJ2-1	CASSPSGSSYNEQFF
TRBV7-6	TRBJ2-5	CASSLSVPMGRETQYF
TRBV6-5	TRBJ2-3	CASSLGQYDTQYF
TRBV28	TRBJ2-2	CASSWVPAGRNTGELFF
TRBV28	TRBJ1-1	CASSFDLKGTEAFF
TRBV24-1	TRBJ2-1	CATRGTGPEGNEQFF
TRBV5-6	TRBJ2-3	CASSLGPGTDTQYF
TRBV7-3	TRBJ1-1	CASSLGGGAEAFF
TRBV6-5	TRBJ2-5	CASSYGAGPPETQYF
TRBV28	TRBJ1-3	CASSLLGNTIYF
TRBV6-5	TRBJ1-1	CASSYSGLANTEAFF
TRBV29-1	TRBJ2-5	CSSKEETQYF
TRBV13	TRBJ2-1	CASSLSQTSGRNNEQFF
TRBV4-1	TRBJ2-5	CASSQGLGEEETQYF
TRBV5-1	TRBJ2-3	CASSLDRVSTDTQYF
TRBV6-5	TRBJ1-6	CASSREGVSSPLHF
TRBV3-1/TRBV3-2	TRBJ2-7	CASSQDRIAGLGEQYF